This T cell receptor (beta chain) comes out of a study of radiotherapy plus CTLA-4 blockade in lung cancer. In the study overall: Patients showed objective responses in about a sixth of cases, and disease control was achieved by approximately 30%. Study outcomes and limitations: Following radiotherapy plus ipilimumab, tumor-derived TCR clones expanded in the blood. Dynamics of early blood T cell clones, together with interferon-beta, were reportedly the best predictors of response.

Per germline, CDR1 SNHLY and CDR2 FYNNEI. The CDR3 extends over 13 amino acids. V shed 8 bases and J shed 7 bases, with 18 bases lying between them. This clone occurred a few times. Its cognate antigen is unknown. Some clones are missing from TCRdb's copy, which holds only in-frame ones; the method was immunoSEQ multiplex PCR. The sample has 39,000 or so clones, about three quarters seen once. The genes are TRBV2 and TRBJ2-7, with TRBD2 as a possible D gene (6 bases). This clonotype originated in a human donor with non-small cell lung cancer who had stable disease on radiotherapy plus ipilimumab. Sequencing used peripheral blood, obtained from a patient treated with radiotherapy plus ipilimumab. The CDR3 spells CASYSEGPREQYV. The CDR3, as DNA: TGTGCCAGCTACTCGGAGGGACCGCGGGAGCAGTACGTC.